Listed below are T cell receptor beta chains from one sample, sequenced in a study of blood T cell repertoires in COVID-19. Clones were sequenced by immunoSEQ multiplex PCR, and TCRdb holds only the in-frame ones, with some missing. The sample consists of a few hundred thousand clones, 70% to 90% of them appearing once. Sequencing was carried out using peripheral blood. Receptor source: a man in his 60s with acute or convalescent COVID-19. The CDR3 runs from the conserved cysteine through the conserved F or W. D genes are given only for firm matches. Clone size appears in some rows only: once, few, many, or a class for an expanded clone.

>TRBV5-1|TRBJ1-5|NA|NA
TGCGCCAGCAGCTTGGGACAAACGAGCAATCAGCCCCAGCATTTT
CASSLGQTSNQPQHF
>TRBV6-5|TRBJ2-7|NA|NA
TGTGCCAGCAGTTTCCACTCGAAAACCTACGAGCAGTACTTC
CASSFHSKTYEQYF
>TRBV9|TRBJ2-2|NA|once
TGTGCCAGCAGCCCCCAGAGGGCAGGCAACACCGGGGAGCTGTTTTTT
CASSPQRAGNTGELFF
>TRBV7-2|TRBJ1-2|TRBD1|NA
TGTGCCAGCACGGGGCGGACAGGTTTTGGCTACACCTTC
CASTGRTGFGYTF
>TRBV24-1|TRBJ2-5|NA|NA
TGTGCCACCAGTGATCCTCAAGAGGGGGTAGTGAAGGAGACCCAGTACTTC
CATSDPQEGVVKETQYF
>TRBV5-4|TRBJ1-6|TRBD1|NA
TGTGCCAGCAGCTCACAGGGGGTATATTCACCCCTCCACTTT
CASSSQGVYSPLHF
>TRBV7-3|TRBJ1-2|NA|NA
TGTGCCAGCAGCTTAAATGGAGGGGATATCGTTGGAGGCTACACCTTC
CASSLNGGDIVGGYTF
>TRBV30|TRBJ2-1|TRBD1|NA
TGTGCCTGGAGTGGGGGACAGGGCGACAATGAGCAGTTCTTC
CAWSGGQGDNEQFF
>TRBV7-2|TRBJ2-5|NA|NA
TGTGCCAGCAGCTCCGACACGTACCAAGAGACCCAGTACTTC
CASSSDTYQETQYF
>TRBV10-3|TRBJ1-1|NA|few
TGTGCCATACAGGGAGAGAACACTGAAGCTTTCTTT
CAIQGENTEAFF
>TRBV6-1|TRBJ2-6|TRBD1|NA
TGTGCCAGCAGTGAAACTCAGACAGGGAACTCTGGGGCCAACGTCCTGACTTTC
CASSETQTGNSGANVLTF
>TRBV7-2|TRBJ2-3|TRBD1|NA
TGTGCCAGCAGCTCCCAGGGGGGCACAGATACGCAGTATTTT
CASSSQGGTDTQYF
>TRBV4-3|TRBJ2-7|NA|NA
TGCGCCAGCAGCCAAGACCGGGGTACCGAGCAGTACTTC
CASSQDRGTEQYF
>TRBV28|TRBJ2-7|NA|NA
TGTGCCAGCAGCAACAGGATCCACGAGCAGTACTTC
CASSNRIHEQYF
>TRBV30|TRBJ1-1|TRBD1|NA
TGTGCCTGGAGTGCGGGACAGGGAGGTACTGAAGCTTTCTTT
CAWSAGQGGTEAFF
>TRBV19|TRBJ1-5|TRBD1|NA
TGTGCCACCAACAGGGGGCACAATCAGCCCCAGCATTTT
CATNRGHNQPQHF
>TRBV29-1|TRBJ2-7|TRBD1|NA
TGCAGCGGAAGCTCCGGGACAGCATCGAACGAGCAGTACTTC
CSGSSGTASNEQYF
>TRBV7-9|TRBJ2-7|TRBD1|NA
TGTGCCAGCAGCCCAGGGACAGGGGGCTCCTACGAGCAGTACTTC
CASSPGTGGSYEQYF
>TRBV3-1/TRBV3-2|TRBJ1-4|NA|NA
TGTGCCAGCAGCCAACAACAGGGTGAAAAACTGTTTTTT
CASSQQQGEKLFF
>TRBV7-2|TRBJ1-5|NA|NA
TGTGCCAGCAGCTTAGTGGCAAGGGAGAATCAGCCCCAGCATTTT
CASSLVARENQPQHF
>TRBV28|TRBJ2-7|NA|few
TGTGCCAGCAGAGACGGACAGACCTACGAGCAGTACTTC
CASRDGQTYEQYF
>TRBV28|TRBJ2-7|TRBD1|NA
TGTGCCAGCAGTTTACCAGGGACAGTCATCTACGAGCAGTACTTC
CASSLPGTVIYEQYF
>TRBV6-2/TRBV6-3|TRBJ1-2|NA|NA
TGTGCCAGCAGTTATGTCCAGGGGCTTAACTATGGCTACACCTTC
CASSYVQGLNYGYTF
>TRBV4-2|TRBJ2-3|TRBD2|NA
TGTGCCAGCAGCCAAACACTAGCGGGAGGAGCAGATACGCAGTATTTT
CASSQTLAGGADTQYF
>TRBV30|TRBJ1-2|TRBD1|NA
TGTGCCTGGAGTTCTACGGGACAGCTTAACTATGGCTACACCTTC
CAWSSTGQLNYGYTF
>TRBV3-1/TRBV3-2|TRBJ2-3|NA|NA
TGTGCCAGCAGCCGACTTGGTAGGGGGACAGATACGCAGTATTTT
CASSRLGRGTDTQYF
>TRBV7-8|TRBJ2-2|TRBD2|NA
TGTGCCAGCAGCTTAGTGACTAGCGGGAATGTCGGGGAGCTGTTTTTT
CASSLVTSGNVGELFF
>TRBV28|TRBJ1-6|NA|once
TGTGCCAGCAGTTTCCCCCCTACTAGCATCGCTTCACCCCTCCACTTT
CASSFPPTSIASPLHF
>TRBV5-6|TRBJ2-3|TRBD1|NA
TGTGCCAGCATAGGGACAGGGGGGAGCACAGATACGCAGTATTTT
CASIGTGGSTDTQYF
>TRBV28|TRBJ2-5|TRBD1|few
TGTGCCAGCAGACCGACAGGGTGGCAAGAGACCCAGTACTTC
CASRPTGWQETQYF
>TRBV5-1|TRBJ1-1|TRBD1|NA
TGCGCCAGCAGCTCACAGGGGGCGGAAACTGAAGCTTTCTTT
CASSSQGAETEAFF
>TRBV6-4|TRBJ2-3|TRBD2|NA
TGTGCCAGCAGTGTTGGACTAGAGGCAGATACGCAGTATTTT
CASSVGLEADTQYF